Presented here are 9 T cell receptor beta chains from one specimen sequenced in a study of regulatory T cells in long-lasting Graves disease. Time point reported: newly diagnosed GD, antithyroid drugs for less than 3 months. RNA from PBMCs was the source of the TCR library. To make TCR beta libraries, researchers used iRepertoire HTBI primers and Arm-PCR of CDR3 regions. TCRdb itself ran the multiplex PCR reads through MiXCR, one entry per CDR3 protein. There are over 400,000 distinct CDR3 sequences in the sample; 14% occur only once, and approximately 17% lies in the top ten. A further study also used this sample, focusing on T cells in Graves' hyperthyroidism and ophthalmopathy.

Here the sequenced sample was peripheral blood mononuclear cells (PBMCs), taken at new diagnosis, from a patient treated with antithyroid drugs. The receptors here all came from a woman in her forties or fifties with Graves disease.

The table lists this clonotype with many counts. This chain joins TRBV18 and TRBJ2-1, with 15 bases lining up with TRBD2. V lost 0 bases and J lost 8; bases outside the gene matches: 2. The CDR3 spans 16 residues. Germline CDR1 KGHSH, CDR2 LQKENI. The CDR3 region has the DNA TGTGCCAGCTCACCACCAGGACTAGCGGGAGGGGATGAGCAGTTCTTC. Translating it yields CASSPPGLAGGDEQFF.

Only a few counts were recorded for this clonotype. Here the CDR3 DNA reads TGCGCCAGCAGCTGGGACAACACCGGGGAGCTGTTTTTT. Amino acid sequence: CASSWDNTGELFF. The V and J genes are TRBV5-1 and TRBJ2-2, with D possibly being TRBD1 or TRBD2 (5 bases each). Per the germline V gene, CDR1 is SGHRS and CDR2 is YFSETQ. Trimming stripped 3 bases from V and 2 bases from J, with 5 bases between. The CDR3 has 13 amino acids.

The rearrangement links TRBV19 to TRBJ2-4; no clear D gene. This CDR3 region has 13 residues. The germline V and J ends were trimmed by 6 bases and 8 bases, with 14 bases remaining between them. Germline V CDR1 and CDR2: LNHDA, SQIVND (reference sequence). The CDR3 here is CASRPVPGDIQYF. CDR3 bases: TGTGCCAGTAGACCAGTCCCCGGTGACATTCAGTACTTC.

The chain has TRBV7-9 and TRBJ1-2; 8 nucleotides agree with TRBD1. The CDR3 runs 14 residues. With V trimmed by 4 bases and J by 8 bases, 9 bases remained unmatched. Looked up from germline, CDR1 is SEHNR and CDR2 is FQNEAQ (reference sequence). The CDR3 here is CASSYRAGGVGYTF. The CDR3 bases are TGTGCCAGCAGCTACCGCGCAGGGGGCGTGGGCTACACCTTC.

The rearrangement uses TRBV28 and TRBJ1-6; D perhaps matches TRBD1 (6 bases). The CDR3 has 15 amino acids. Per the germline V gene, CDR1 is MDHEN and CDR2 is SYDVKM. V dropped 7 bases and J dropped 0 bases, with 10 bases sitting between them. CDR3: CASITGSSYNSPLHF. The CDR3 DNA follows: TGTGCCAGCATTACAGGGAGCTCCTATAATTCACCCCTCCACTTT.

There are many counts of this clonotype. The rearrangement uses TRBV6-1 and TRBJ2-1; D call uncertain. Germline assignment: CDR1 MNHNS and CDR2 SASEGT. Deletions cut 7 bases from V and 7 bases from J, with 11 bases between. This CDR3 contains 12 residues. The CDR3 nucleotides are TGTGCCAGCACTTTTGGACCGAATGAGCAGTTCTTC. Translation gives CASTFGPNEQFF.

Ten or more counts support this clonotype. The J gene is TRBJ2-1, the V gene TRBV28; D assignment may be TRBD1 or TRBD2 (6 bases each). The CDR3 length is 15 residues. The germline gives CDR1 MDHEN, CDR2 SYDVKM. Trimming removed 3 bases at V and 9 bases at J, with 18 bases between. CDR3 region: CASSFLTKGGGEQFF. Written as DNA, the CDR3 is TGTGCCAGCAGTTTCCTCACCAAGGGGGGAGGTGAGCAGTTCTTC.

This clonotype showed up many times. The chain's CDR3 is CASSRRWAERGGNQPQHF. The CDR3 coding sequence is TGTGCCAGCAGTCGCCGCTGGGCAGAGAGAGGTGGCAATCAGCCCCAGCATTTT. The genes are TRBV12-3 or TRBV12-4 and TRBJ1-5; no reliable D call. This CDR3 spans 18 amino acids. Trimming took off 5 bases at V and 2 bases at J, with 22 bases between the two ends.

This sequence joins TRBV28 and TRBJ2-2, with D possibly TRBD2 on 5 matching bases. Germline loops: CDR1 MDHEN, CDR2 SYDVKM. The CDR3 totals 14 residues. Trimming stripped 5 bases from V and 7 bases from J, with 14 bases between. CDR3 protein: CASSPDSRIGELFF. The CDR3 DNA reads TGTGCCAGCAGTCCGGACTCCCGGATCGGGGAGCTGTTTTTT.